Presented here are 21 T cell receptor beta chains from one specimen sequenced in a study of shared clonotypes between healthy human individuals. The assay was immunoSEQ multiplex PCR, and TCRdb's table has in-frame clones only and misses some. The sample has 450,000 to 550,000 clones; 60% to 85% are singletons. The sample consisted of PBMCs. Receptors were obtained from a middle-aged woman in good health. Some clones in this sample may be carry-over from other donors' samples.

This clone was detected a few times. This chain connects TRBV7-3 to TRBJ2-1; D is possibly TRBD1 or TRBD2 (5 bases each). This CDR3 comprises 13 residues. Germline CDR1 is SGHTA and CDR2 is FQGTGA. V lost 2 bases and J 7 bases, leaving 9 bases between the germline ends. This chain's CDR3 is CASSLGTENEQFF. For the CDR3, the DNA is TGTGCCAGCAGCTTAGGGACGGAAAATGAGCAGTTCTTC.

The table lists this clone with a few counts. The J gene is TRBJ2-7, the V gene TRBV2; 9 nucleotides align to TRBD2. Germline V lookup: CDR1 SNHLY, CDR2 FYNNEI. The ends lost 7 bases at V and 6 bases at J; junction bases unmatched: 10. The CDR3 consists of 14 residues. The CDR3 DNA is TGTGCCAGCAACCCGGGACTAGCTGGGCTCGAGCAGTACTTC. Amino acid sequence: CASNPGLAGLEQYF.

This sequence joins TRBV28 and TRBJ2-1, with 8 bases aligning to TRBD2. The V gene end was trimmed by 3 bases and the J gene end by 3 bases; junction bases not matched to a gene: 10. This CDR3 has 17 amino acids. CDR1 and CDR2 from the germline V gene are MDHEN and SYDVKM. The CDR3 protein is CASSFGGGRKYYNEQFF. The CDR3 region has the DNA TGTGCCAGCAGTTTCGGTGGCGGGAGGAAATACTACAATGAGCAGTTCTTC.

V is TRBV10-1 and J is TRBJ1-1; possibly TRBD1 for D (5 bases). Germline values: CDR1 WNHNN, CDR2 SYGVQD (reference sequence). The CDR3 covers 14 residues. V gave up 0 bases and J gave up 4 bases, with 9 bases separating them. CDR3 in amino acids: CASSESRATTEAFF. The CDR3 coding sequence is TGCGCCAGCAGTGAGTCCAGGGCGACCACTGAAGCTTTCTTT.

J is TRBJ2-2 and V is TRBV7-9, with D unclear. Germline loops: CDR1 SEHNR, CDR2 FQNEAQ (reference sequence). CDR3 length: 15 residues. Deletions cut 5 bases from V and 2 bases from J, with 12 bases between. CDR3 DNA sequence: TGTGCCAGCAGCCCCTCCGGGCTTAACACCGGGGAGCTGTTTTTT. This gives the protein CASSPSGLNTGELFF.

The chain joins TRBV10-3 to TRBJ2-3; the D gene could be TRBD1 or TRBD2 (5 bases each). V lost 3 bases to trimming and J lost 6 bases, with 13 bases between them. The CDR3 is 14 amino acids. Germline V gene data show CDR1 as ENHRY and CDR2 as SYGVKD. The CDR3 region is CAISDSSWGDTQYF. In DNA, the CDR3 is TGTGCCATCAGTGATTCTAGCTGGGGGGATACGCAGTATTTT.

This clone was seen a few times. The chain couples TRBV9 to TRBJ2-3, with a possible D match to TRBD2 (7 bases). Looked up from germline, CDR1 is SGDLS and CDR2 is YYNGEE. The CDR3 contains 16 residues. V was shortened by 3 bases and J by 2 bases, with 16 bases between the two germline ends. Written as DNA, the CDR3 is TGTGCCAGCAGCGAGTGGTCGGGGGGCTTCACAGATACGCAGTATTTT. It encodes CASSEWSGGFTDTQYF.

The J gene is TRBJ2-4, the V gene TRBV21-1; TRBD1, the D gene given by the table, was not confirmed from the DNA. TRBV21-1 is a pseudogene locus. The CDR3 has 17 amino acids. This CDR3 is CASSKCPGQGIGNIQYF. The CDR3 bases are TGTGCCAGCAGCAAATGTCCCGGACAGGGAATAGGTAACATTCAGTACTTC.

V and J are TRBV25-1 and TRBJ2-7; no firm D call. This CDR3 region has 14 residues. V was clipped by 4 bases and J by 8 bases, with 18 bases between them. Germline V gene sequence: CDR1 MGHDK, CDR2 SYGVNS. The CDR3 DNA reads as TGTGCCAGCAGTGGGATAGGAAGCTCCATACAGCAGTACTTC. Translated, it gives CASSGIGSSIQQYF.

This chain uses TRBV29-1 with TRBJ2-7; the D is unclear. The CDR3 is 12 amino acids. V lost 0 bases and J lost 5, with 8 bases in between. The germline V gene has CDR1 SQVTM and CDR2 ANQGSEA. Written as DNA, the CDR3 is TGCAGCGTTGAAGAGTCCCGAAACGAGCAGTACTTC. Translating gives CSVEESRNEQYF.

This clone was seen at least ten times. Other DNA sequences of this sample code for an identical CDR3. The rearrangement uses TRBV4-1 and TRBJ2-7, with D perhaps TRBD1 (6 bases). Trimming pared 0 bases from V and 2 bases from J, leaving 14 bases between. The CDR3 is 16 amino acids. Germline CDR1 is MGHRA and CDR2 is YSYEKL. In DNA, the CDR3 is TGCGCCAGCAGCCAAGACTCCACAGGGCATACCTACGAGCAGTACTTC. Translating it yields CASSQDSTGHTYEQYF.

V is TRBV5-4 and J is TRBJ2-5; D call uncertain. The germline V and J ends were trimmed by 3 bases and 5 bases, with 5 bases remaining between them. Germline V gene sequence: CDR1 SGHNT, CDR2 YYREEE (reference sequence). There are 11 residues in the CDR3. CDR3 in DNA: TGTGCCAGCAGCTATGACGAGACCCAGTACTTC. The encoded protein is CASSYDETQYF.

The chain combines TRBV19 with TRBJ1-5; no clear D. The CDR3 has 16 residues. V was clipped by 3 bases and J by 1 base, with 13 bases between them. CDR1 and CDR2 (germline): LNHDA, SQIVND (reference sequence). In DNA form, the CDR3 reads TGTGCCAGTAGTATCCGCCCCCTCGGCAGCAATCAGCCCCAGCATTTT. Its protein is CASSIRPLGSNQPQHF.

This clone was recorded a few times. This chain links TRBV7-2 with TRBJ2-3; no clear D. This CDR3 has 13 amino acids. The ends were cut back, 4 bases at V and 7 bases at J, with 12 bases in the middle. The germline CDR1 and CDR2 sequences are SGHTA and FQGNSA. The CDR3 sequence: CASSSAWLNTQYF. DNA for the CDR3: TGTGCCAGCAGCTCGGCGTGGCTCAATACGCAGTATTTT.

This clone was seen ten or more times. The chain employs TRBV12-5 and TRBJ2-1; 11 bases are shared with TRBD2. CDR3 length equals 13 residues. V lost 7 bases, J lost 6 bases, and 2 bases stayed unmatched. CDR1 LGHNT and CDR2 FRNRAP come from the germline V gene. CDR3 sequence: CASAGLAGNEQFF. As DNA, the CDR3 is TGTGCTAGTGCCGGACTAGCGGGCAATGAGCAGTTCTTC. The full variable domain, its missing parts supplied by reference TRBV12-5 and TRBJ2-1, is DARVTQTPRHKVTEMGQEVTMRCQPILGHNTVFWYRQTMMQGLELLAYFRNRAPLDDSGMPKDRFSAEMPDATLATLKIQPSEPRDSAVYFCASAGLAGNEQFFGPGTRLTVL.

The chain has TRBV29-1 and TRBJ2-3; a weak D match, TRBD2 (5 bases). Deletions cut 6 bases from V and 5 bases from J, with 12 bases between. CDR3 length: 12 amino acids. Germline CDR1 is SQVTM and CDR2 is ANQGSEA. The CDR3 loop reads CSVIGNGDTQYF. The CDR3 DNA reads TGCAGCGTAATCGGGAACGGAGATACGCAGTATTTT.

This clone was counted between two and nine times. J is TRBJ1-5 and V is TRBV28, with D perhaps matching TRBD1 (6 bases). Germline V CDR1 and CDR2: MDHEN, SYDVKM. This CDR3 has 14 amino acids. V was clipped by 7 bases and J by 4 bases, with 14 bases between them. The CDR3 loop reads CASNPQGLNQPQHF. The CDR3 DNA sequence: TGTGCCAGCAACCCCCAGGGGCTTAATCAGCCCCAGCATTTT.

Worth noting for this clone: Being one base from a much bigger clone, this may be a read error. The sample contains more than one DNA sequence encoding this CDR3. The chain links TRBV4-3 to TRBJ2-6; D might be TRBD1 (5 bases). The V and J ends lost 3 bases and 1 base respectively, with 10 bases between them. CDR3 size: 16 residues. Germline values: CDR1 LGHNA, CDR2 YSLEER. The CDR3 spells CASSQDKGSGANVLTF. In nucleotides, the CDR3 is TGCGCCAGCAGCCAGGATAAGGGGTCTGGGGCCAACGTCCTGACTTTC.

The V gene is TRBV28, the J gene TRBJ2-7, with D possibly TRBD2 on 5 matching bases. CDR1 is MDHEN and CDR2 is SYDVKM in the germline V gene. V lost 7 bases and J lost 5, with 15 bases in between. The CDR3 consists of 13 residues. The CDR3 sequence is CASTLPGGHEQYF. In nucleotides, the CDR3 is TGTGCCAGCACTCTCCCCGGAGGACACGAGCAGTACTTC.

The chain has TRBV7-6 and TRBJ2-7; D remains ambiguous. There are 15 residues in the CDR3. Germline-derived CDR1 and CDR2 are SGHVS and FNYEAQ. V lost 6 bases and J 2 bases, leaving 17 bases between the germline ends. This CDR3 reads CASSFLRYSPYEQYF. The DNA for the CDR3 is TGTGCCAGCAGTTTCCTCCGCTACTCACCCTACGAGCAGTACTTC.

The V call is TRBV11-2, the J call TRBJ2-1; TRBD2 aligns across 10 bases. V shed 1 base, J shed 2 bases, and the junction held 8 bases outside the gene matches. The CDR3 is made up of 18 amino acids. Germline V gene lookup returns CDR1 SGHAT and CDR2 FQNNGV. CDR3 sequence reads: CASSLVSSGSFPYNEQFF. CDR3 DNA: TGTGCCAGCAGCTTAGTGTCTAGCGGGAGTTTTCCCTACAATGAGCAGTTCTTC.